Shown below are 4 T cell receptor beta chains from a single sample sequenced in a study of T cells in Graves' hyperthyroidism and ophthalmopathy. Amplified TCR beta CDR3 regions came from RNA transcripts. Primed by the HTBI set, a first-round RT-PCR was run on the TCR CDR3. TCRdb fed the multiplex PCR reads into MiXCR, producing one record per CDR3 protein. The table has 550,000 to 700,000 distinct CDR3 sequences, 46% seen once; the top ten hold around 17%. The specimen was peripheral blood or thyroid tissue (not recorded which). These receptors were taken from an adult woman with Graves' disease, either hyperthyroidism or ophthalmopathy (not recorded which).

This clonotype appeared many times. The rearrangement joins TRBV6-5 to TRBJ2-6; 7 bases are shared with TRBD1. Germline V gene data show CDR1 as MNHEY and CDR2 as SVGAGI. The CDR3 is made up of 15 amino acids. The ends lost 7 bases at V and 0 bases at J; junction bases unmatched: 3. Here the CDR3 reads CASTDRHSGANVLTF. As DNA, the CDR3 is TGTGCCAGCACGGACAGGCACTCTGGGGCCAACGTCCTGACTTTC.

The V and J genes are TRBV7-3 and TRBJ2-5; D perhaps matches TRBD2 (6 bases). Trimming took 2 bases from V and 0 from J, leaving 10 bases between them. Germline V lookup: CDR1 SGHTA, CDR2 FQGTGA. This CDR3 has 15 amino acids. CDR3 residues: CASSLFPGDQETQYF. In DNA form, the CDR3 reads TGTGCCAGCAGCTTATTCCCGGGGGACCAAGAGACCCAGTACTTC.

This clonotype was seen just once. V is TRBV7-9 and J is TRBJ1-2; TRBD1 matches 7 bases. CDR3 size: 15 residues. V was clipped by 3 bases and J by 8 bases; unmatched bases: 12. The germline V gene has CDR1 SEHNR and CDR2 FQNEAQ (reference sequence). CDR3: CASSFDREVGRGYTF. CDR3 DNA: TGTGCCAGCAGCTTTGACAGGGAGGTGGGGAGAGGCTACACCTTC.

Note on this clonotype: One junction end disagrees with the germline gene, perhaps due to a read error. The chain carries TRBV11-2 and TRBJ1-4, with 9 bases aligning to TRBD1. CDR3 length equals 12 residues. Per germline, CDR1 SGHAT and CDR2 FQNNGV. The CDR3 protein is CASSFTGQGDNF. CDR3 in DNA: TGTGCCAGCAGTTTTACGGGACAGGGTGACAATTTT.